This T cell receptor beta chain was sequenced for a study of cytomegalovirus exposure and HLA in healthy donors. Worth noting for this clone: Its antigen remains unknown.

Overall study findings and caveats: The only immune exposure information that was available was CMV serostatus. Sequencing had likely introduced a cluster of highly shared sequence variants as an artifact.

Germline CDR1 and CDR2: DFQATT and SNEGSKA (reference sequence). V shed 3 bases and J shed 8 bases, with 4 bases lying between them. The CDR3 covers 10 residues. It was with 60 Vbeta and 13 Jbeta primers that the PCR ran. Some clones are missing from TCRdb's copy, which holds only in-frame ones; the method was immunoSEQ multiplex PCR. The sample consists of under 300,000 clones, roughly 91% of them appearing once. The clonotype was recovered from a girl aged 2 to 10 in good health and CMV-seronegative. Sequencing was carried out using PBMCs. The rearrangement uses TRBV20-1 and TRBJ2-2; D unclear. The CDR3 DNA is TGCAGTGCTAGTAATGGGGAGCTGTTTTTT. As protein: CSASNGELFF.